A single sample gave rise to the 28 T cell receptor beta chains below, sequenced in a study of blood T cell repertoires in COVID-19. Assay used: immunoSEQ multiplex PCR; TCRdb lists only in-frame clones, some missing. The table records under 95,000 clones, roughly 83% of them present only once. The sequenced sample consisted of peripheral blood. The source of these receptors is a human donor in a cohort sampled during active COVID-19.

The chain couples TRBV7-2 to TRBJ2-7; TRBD2 agrees at 9 bases. With 1 base clipped from V and 4 bases from J, the junction kept 2 bases outside the gene matches. Germline V gene sequence: CDR1 SGHTA, CDR2 FQGNSA. The length of the CDR3 is 14 residues. The CDR3 spells CASSLGGGVYEQYF. Here the CDR3 DNA reads TGTGCCAGCAGCTTAGGCGGGGGGGTGTACGAGCAGTACTTC.

The rearrangement links TRBV16 to TRBJ1-4, with 7 bases matching TRBD1. Germline V gene sequence: CDR1 KGHSY, CDR2 FQNENV. With V trimmed by 2 bases and J by 4 bases, 7 bases remained unmatched. CDR3 length equals 16 residues. In DNA, the CDR3 is TGTGCCAGCAGCCAAACCTTGACAGGGTTTAATGAAAAACTGTTTTTT. Translation: CASSQTLTGFNEKLFF.

Concerning this clone itself: Other DNA variants within this sample encode the same CDR3. The CDR3 bases are TGTGCCAGCAGCAGACAGGGAAACTATGGCTACACCTTC. Encoded protein: CASSRQGNYGYTF. The chain uses TRBV6-5 and TRBJ1-2; 7 positions match TRBD1. Trimming cost V 6 bases and J 2 bases; bases outside gene matches: 3. In germline, CDR1 is MNHEY, CDR2 SVGAGI. CDR3 length equals 13 residues.

The gene calls are TRBV24-1 and TRBJ2-7; 8 bases fit TRBD2. J gave up 4 bases and V 4 bases, and 5 bases lay outside the gene matches. CDR1 is KGHDR and CDR2 is SFDVKD in the germline V gene. CDR3 size: 14 residues. The CDR3 here is CATSDQAGDYEQYF. The CDR3, as DNA: TGTGCCACCAGTGACCAAGCGGGGGATTACGAGCAGTACTTC.

The chain couples TRBV25-1 to TRBJ2-3; TRBD2 matches 10 bases. V dropped 5 bases and J dropped 2; count of bases not matched to a gene: 4. The CDR3 length is 15 residues. Germline values: CDR1 MGHDK, CDR2 SYGVNS. CDR3 nucleotides: TGTGCCAGCAGTCCAGGACTAGCGGTCACAGATACGCAGTATTTT. Translation: CASSPGLAVTDTQYF.

The chain couples TRBV5-1 to TRBJ1-4; the D gene is possibly TRBD1 (5 bases). The germline V gene has CDR1 SGHRS and CDR2 YFSETQ. Deletions cut 3 bases from V and 6 bases from J, with 18 bases between. The CDR3 has 16 amino acids. This CDR3 reads CASSSYLREGYEKLFF. The CDR3, as DNA: TGCGCCAGCAGCTCCTATCTGAGGGAGGGGTATGAAAAACTGTTTTTT.

This clone was counted between two and nine times. The gene calls are TRBV6-6 and TRBJ1-4; tentatively, D is TRBD1 (5 bases). CDR1 MNHNY and CDR2 SVGAGI come from the germline V gene (reference sequence). V dropped 4 bases and J dropped 0 bases, with 12 bases sitting between them. The CDR3 spans 16 residues. CDR3: CASSLLPTATNEKLFF. The CDR3 DNA reads TGTGCCAGCAGTTTACTACCGACAGCAACTAATGAAAAACTGTTTTTT.

A few counts support this clone. The chain uses TRBV5-1 and TRBJ1-5; D is unresolved. Between the trimmed V and J ends, which lost 5 bases and 5 bases, there was a span of 14 bases. This CDR3 region has 14 residues. The V gene's germline CDR1 is SGHRS and CDR2 YFSETQ. CDR3 in DNA: TGCGCCAGCAGTATGGGGTTCGGGGATCAGCCCCAGCATTTT. Protein: CASSMGFGDQPQHF. The full variable domain, with the rest looked up from reference TRBV5-1 and TRBJ1-5, is KAGVTQTPRYLIKTRGQQVTLSCSPISGHRSVSWYQQTPGQGLQFLFEYFSETQRNKGNFPGRFSGRQFSNSRSEMNVSTLELGDSALYLCASSMGFGDQPQHFGDGTRLSIL.

The genes are TRBV19 and TRBJ2-6; TRBD2 aligns across 9 bases. Germline CDR1 is LNHDA and CDR2 is SQIVND (reference sequence). This CDR3 has 17 amino acids. Trimming removed 5 bases from V and 4 bases from J; junction bases left unmatched: 9. This CDR3 reads CASSVPGLASGANVLTF. DNA of the CDR3: TGTGCCAGTAGTGTACCGGGACTAGCTTCGGGGGCCAACGTCCTGACTTTC.

J is TRBJ2-1 and V is TRBV5-1; TRBD2 matches 12 bases. V was clipped by 4 bases and J by 15 bases; unmatched bases: 8. The CDR3 length is 13 residues. Germline-derived CDR1 and CDR2 are SGHRS and YFSETQ. CDR3 coding DNA: TGCGCCAGCAGCGCCCAGACTAGCGGGAGTTGGTTCTTC. Translated, it gives CASSAQTSGSWFF.

V gene TRBV19 combines with J gene TRBJ1-5; maybe TRBD1 (6 bases). From germline, CDR1 is LNHDA and CDR2 SQIVND (reference sequence). V lost 4 bases and J lost 7, with 11 bases in between. The CDR3 runs 13 residues. CDR3 coding DNA: TGTGCCAGTAGTAGGGAAAGGGGGCAGCCCCAGCATTTT. It yields the protein CASSRERGQPQHF.

This clone has just one count. The chain is built from TRBV5-1 and TRBJ2-5; 10 bases line up with TRBD2. The CDR3 spans 14 residues. J was trimmed by 4 bases and V by 7 bases; bases with no gene match: 7. Germline CDR1 and CDR2: SGHRS and YFSETQ. CDR3 sequence: CASASGRGRETQYF. CDR3 sequence (DNA): TGCGCCAGCGCCAGCGGGAGGGGGCGAGAGACCCAGTACTTC.

The CDR3 DNA follows: TGTGCCATCAGCCCGGGGCACGGGACAGGGGCGGTGAACACTGAAGCTTTCTTT. This encodes CAISPGHGTGAVNTEAFF. The chain couples TRBV10-3 to TRBJ1-1; 10 bases line up with TRBD1. CDR1 and CDR2 from the germline V gene are ENHRY and SYGVKD. The CDR3 loop spans 18 amino acids. V shed 6 bases, J shed 0 bases, and the junction held 13 bases outside the gene matches.

The chain is built from TRBV28 and TRBJ2-1; a weak D match, TRBD2 (6 bases). This CDR3 is built from 15 residues. The germline V gene has CDR1 MDHEN and CDR2 SYDVKM. With 6 bases removed from V and 4 bases from J, the gap between germline ends came to 16 bases. Written as DNA, the CDR3 is TGTGCCAGCAGCCGCCCCTTGAGCGGGTACAATGAGCAGTTCTTC. Translation: CASSRPLSGYNEQFF.

This chain links TRBV6-6 with TRBJ1-3; possible D gene TRBD1, 6 bases. This CDR3 is built from 13 residues. In germline, CDR1 is MNHNY, CDR2 SVGAGI (reference sequence). Between the trimmed V and J ends, which lost 10 bases and 4 bases, there was a span of 14 bases. The CDR3 protein is CAMQGNDGNTIYF. CDR3 DNA sequence: TGTGCCATGCAGGGGAACGACGGAAACACCATATATTTT.

The rearrangement uses TRBV28 and TRBJ2-2; possibly TRBD1 for D (5 bases). The CDR3 sequence is 15 residues long. The V gene's germline CDR1 is MDHEN and CDR2 SYDVKM. Trimming cost V 3 bases and J 3 bases, with 11 bases left between them. The CDR3 DNA sequence: TGTGCCAGCAGTTTTTTAGGGGCTGACACCGGGGAGCTGTTTTTT. This codes for CASSFLGADTGELFF. The full variable domain, its missing parts supplied by reference TRBV28 and TRBJ2-2, is DVKVTQSSRYLVKRTGEKVFLECVQDMDHENMFWYRQDPGLGLRLIYFSYDVKMKEKGDIPEGYSVSREKKERFSLILESASTNQTSMYLCASSFLGADTGELFFGEGSRLTVL.

V and J are TRBV21-1 and TRBJ1-2. TRBV21-1 is reported as a pseudogene. This CDR3 has 18 residues. CDR3: CASSKAQETPAGDYGYTF. CDR3 in DNA: TGTGCCAGCAGCAAAGCGCAAGAGACCCCGGCGGGTGACTATGGCTACACCTTC.

The CDR3 region has the DNA TGTGCCACCAGTGATTTTCGGGGGGGAGGTGAAAAACTGTTTTTT. Protein sequence: CATSDFRGGGEKLFF. This chain links TRBV24-1 with TRBJ1-4, with a possible D match to TRBD1 (5 bases). This CDR3 is built from 15 residues. Germline CDR1 is KGHDR and CDR2 is SFDVKD. Trimming removed 1 base from V and 7 bases from J, with 12 bases in between.

As DNA, the CDR3 is TGCGCCAGCAGCCAAGTACAGGGGGCCGGCTATGGCTACACCTTC. Amino acids: CASSQVQGAGYGYTF. The genes are TRBV4-1 and TRBJ1-2, with 9 bases identical to TRBD1. V shed 1 base, J shed 4 bases, and the junction held 4 bases outside the gene matches. The V gene's germline CDR1 is MGHRA and CDR2 YSYEKL. The CDR3 length is 15 residues.

J is TRBJ1-4 and V is TRBV4-2, with 7 bases identical to TRBD1. J was trimmed by 10 bases and V by 0 bases; bases with no gene match: 17. Germline CDR1 is LGHNA and CDR2 is YNFKEQ. This CDR3 is 18 amino acids long. The CDR3 here is CASSQDRGIITGAGKLFF. The CDR3 bases are TGTGCCAGCAGCCAAGATCGAGGGATCATCACAGGGGCTGGAAAACTGTTTTTT.

The chain has TRBV20-1 and TRBJ2-7; no clear D gene. Trimming took 5 bases from V and 3 from J, leaving 5 bases between them. Per germline, CDR1 DFQATT and CDR2 SNEGSKA (reference sequence). CDR3 size: 10 residues. CDR3 loop: CSAAYYEQYF. In DNA, the CDR3 is TGCAGTGCTGCCTACTACGAGCAGTACTTC.

In this sample, this clone turned up a few times. The V and J genes are TRBV28 and TRBJ1-5, with D unresolved. Trimming took off 10 bases at V and 0 bases at J, with 10 bases between the two ends. This CDR3 contains 13 residues. Germline CDR1 is MDHEN and CDR2 is SYDVKM. The CDR3 sequence: CATSRDSNQPQHF. CDR3 in DNA: TGTGCCACCTCCCGGGATAGCAATCAGCCCCAGCATTTT.

The chain recombines TRBV10-3 with TRBJ2-1; 11 nucleotides match TRBD2. This CDR3 has 17 residues. V dropped 6 bases and J dropped 7; count of bases not matched to a gene: 14. Looked up from germline, CDR1 is ENHRY and CDR2 is SYGVKD. The CDR3: CAISEEETSGAGNEQFF. CDR3 bases: TGTGCCATCAGCGAGGAAGAGACTAGCGGGGCCGGGAATGAGCAGTTCTTC.

The chain is built from TRBV6-5 and TRBJ1-2; D not certain. CDR1 and CDR2 from the germline V gene are MNHEY and SVGAGI. The CDR3 consists of 13 residues. Deletions cut 2 bases from V and 3 bases from J, with 7 bases between. The CDR3 nucleotides read TGTGCCAGCAGTTACCAACGGGACTATGGCTACACCTTC. Translation: CASSYQRDYGYTF.

The V and J genes are TRBV18 and TRBJ1-3, with TRBD1 as a possible D gene (6 bases). The CDR3 consists of 14 residues. Trimming shortened V by 6 bases and J by 2 bases, and 11 bases separated the two germline ends. The germline CDR1 and CDR2 sequences are KGHSH and LQKENI. CDR3 residues: CASSPRGTGNTIYF. The CDR3 DNA reads TGTGCCAGCTCTCCCAGGGGAACTGGAAACACCATATATTTT. The complete variable domain, with remaining parts taken from reference TRBV18 and TRBJ1-3, reads NAGVMQNPRHLVRRRGQEARLRCSPMKGHSHVYWYRQLPEEGLKFMVYLQKENIIDESGMPKERFSAEFPKEGPSILRIQQVVRGDSAAYFCASSPRGTGNTIYFGEGSWLTVV.

The chain joins TRBV19 to TRBJ2-3; TRBD1 agrees at 8 bases. The V and J ends lost 3 bases and 3 bases, in that order; junction bases with no gene match: 2. Germline V gene lookup returns CDR1 LNHDA and CDR2 SQIVND (reference sequence). The CDR3 covers 14 residues. The CDR3 nucleotides read TGTGCCAGTAGTATCCGACAGGGGACAGATACGCAGTATTTT. This gives the protein CASSIRQGTDTQYF.

This sequence joins TRBV6-2 or TRBV6-3 and TRBJ2-2; 8 bases map to TRBD2. This CDR3 is built from 15 residues. V lost 0 bases and J lost 5; bases outside the gene matches: 2. The germline V gene has CDR1 MNHEY and CDR2 SVGEGT. The CDR3 region is CASSYSGGDTGELFF. In DNA, the CDR3 is TGTGCCAGCAGTTACTCCGGGGGGGATACCGGGGAGCTGTTTTTT.

V gene TRBV29-1 combines with J gene TRBJ1-1; 9 nucleotides align to TRBD1. The ends lost 6 bases at V and 5 bases at J; junction bases unmatched: 10. This CDR3 region has 14 residues. Germline CDR1 reads SQVTM; CDR2 reads ANQGSEA. The CDR3 DNA reads as TGCAGCGTAAAACGGACCGACAGGGGGACTGAAGCTTTCTTT. It translates to CSVKRTDRGTEAFF.